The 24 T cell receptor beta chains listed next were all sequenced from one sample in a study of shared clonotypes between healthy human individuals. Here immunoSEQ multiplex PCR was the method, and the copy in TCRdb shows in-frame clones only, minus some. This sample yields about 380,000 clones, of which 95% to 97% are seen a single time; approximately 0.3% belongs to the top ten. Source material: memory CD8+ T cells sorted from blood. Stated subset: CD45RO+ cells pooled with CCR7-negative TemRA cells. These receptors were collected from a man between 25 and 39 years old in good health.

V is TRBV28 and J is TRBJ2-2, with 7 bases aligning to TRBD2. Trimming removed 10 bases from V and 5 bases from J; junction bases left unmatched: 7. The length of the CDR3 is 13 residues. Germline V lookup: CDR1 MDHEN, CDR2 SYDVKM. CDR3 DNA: TGTGCCATCCACCCGGGGGGAACCGGGGAGCTGTTTTTT. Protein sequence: CAIHPGGTGELFF.

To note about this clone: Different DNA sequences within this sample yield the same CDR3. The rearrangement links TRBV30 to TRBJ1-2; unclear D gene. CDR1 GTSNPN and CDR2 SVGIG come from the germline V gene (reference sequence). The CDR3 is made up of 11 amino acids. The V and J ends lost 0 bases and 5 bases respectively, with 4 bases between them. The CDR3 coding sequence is TGTGCCTGGAGTGTGCGGTATGGCTACACCTTC. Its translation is CAWSVRYGYTF.

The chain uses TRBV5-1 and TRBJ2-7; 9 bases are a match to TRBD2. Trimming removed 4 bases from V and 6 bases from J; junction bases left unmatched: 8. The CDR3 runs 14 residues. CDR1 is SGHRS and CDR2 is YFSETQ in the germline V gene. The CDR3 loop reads CASSGSGSSGEQYF. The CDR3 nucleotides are TGCGCCAGCAGCGGTAGCGGGAGTTCGGGCGAGCAGTACTTC. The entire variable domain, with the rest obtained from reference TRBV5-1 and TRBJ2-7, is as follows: KAGVTQTPRYLIKTRGQQVTLSCSPISGHRSVSWYQQTPGQGLQFLFEYFSETQRNKGNFPGRFSGRQFSNSRSEMNVSTLELGDSALYLCASSGSGSSGEQYFGPGTRLTVT.

The CDR3, as DNA: TGCGCCAGCAGCCAAGATTTGGCAGGAAAGGGTCAGCCCCAGCATTTT. It is translated as CASSQDLAGKGQPQHF. The chain links TRBV4-3 to TRBJ1-5, with D uncertain. The CDR3 length is 16 residues. The V and J ends lost 0 bases and 6 bases respectively, with 15 bases between them. Looked up from germline, CDR1 is LGHNA and CDR2 is YSLEER.

The CDR3 nucleotides are TGCGCCAGCAGTCTCCCAGACAGGGTAGGGGAGACCCAGTACTTC. Its protein product is CASSLPDRVGETQYF. The chain couples TRBV23-1 to TRBJ2-5; 7 bases match TRBD1. TRBV23-1 carries the ORF label, with uncertain function. The CDR3 runs 15 residues. Trimming at V came to 4 bases and at J to 5 bases, leaving 10 bases not matched to a gene.

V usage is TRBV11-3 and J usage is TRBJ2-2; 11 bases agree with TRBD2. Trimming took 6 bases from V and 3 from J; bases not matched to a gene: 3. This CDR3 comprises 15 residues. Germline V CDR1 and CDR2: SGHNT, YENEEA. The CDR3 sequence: CASSYSGRDTGELFF. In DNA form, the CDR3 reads TGTGCCAGCAGTTATAGCGGGAGGGACACCGGGGAGCTGTTTTTT.

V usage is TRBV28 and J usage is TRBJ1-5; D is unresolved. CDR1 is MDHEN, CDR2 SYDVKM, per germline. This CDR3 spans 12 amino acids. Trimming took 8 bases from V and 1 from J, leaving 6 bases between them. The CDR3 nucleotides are TGTGCCAGCTTGAGAAGCAATCAGCCCCAGCATTTT. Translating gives CASLRSNQPQHF.

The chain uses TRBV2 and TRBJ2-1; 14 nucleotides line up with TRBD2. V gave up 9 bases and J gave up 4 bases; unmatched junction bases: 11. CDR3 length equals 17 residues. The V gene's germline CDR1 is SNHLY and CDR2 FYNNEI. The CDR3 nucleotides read TGTGCCAGAAGGGGACTAGCGGGAGTAGGGGCTTACAATGAGCAGTTCTTC. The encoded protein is CARRGLAGVGAYNEQFF.

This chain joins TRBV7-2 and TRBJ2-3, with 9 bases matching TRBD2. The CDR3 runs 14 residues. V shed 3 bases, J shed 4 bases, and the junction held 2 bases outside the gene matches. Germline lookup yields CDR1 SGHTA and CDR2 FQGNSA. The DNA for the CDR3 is TGTGCCAGCAGCTTTATAGCGGGAGCAGATACGCAGTATTTT. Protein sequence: CASSFIAGADTQYF.

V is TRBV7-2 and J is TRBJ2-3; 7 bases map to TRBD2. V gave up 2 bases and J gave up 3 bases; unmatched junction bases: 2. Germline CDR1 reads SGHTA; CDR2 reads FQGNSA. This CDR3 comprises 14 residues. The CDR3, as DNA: TGTGCCAGCAGCTTATCCGGGAGGACAGATACGCAGTATTTT. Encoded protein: CASSLSGRTDTQYF.

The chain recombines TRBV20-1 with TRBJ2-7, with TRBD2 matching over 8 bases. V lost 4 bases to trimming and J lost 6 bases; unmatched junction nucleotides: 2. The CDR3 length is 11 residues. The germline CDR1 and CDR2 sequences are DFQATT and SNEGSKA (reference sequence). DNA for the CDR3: TGCAGTGCTAACAGCGGGGGCGAGCAGTACTTC. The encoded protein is CSANSGGEQYF.

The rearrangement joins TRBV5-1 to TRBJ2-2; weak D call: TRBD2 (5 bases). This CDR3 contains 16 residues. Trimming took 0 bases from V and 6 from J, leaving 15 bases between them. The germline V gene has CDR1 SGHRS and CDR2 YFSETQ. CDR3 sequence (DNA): TGCGCCAGCAGCTTGGTCTCCAGCGGCCTACCCGGGGAGCTGTTTTTT. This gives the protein CASSLVSSGLPGELFF.

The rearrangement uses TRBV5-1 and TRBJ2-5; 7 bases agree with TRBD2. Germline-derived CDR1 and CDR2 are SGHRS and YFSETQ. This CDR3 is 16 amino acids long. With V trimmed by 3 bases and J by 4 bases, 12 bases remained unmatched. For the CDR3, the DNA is TGCGCCAGCAGCTGGACGGCCGGGAGGTTCGGAGAGACCCAGTACTTC. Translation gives CASSWTAGRFGETQYF.

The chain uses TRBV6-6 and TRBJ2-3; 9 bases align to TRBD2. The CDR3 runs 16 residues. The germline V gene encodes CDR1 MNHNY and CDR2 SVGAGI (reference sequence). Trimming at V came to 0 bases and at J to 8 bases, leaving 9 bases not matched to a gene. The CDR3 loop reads CASSYSVLGRGGTQYF. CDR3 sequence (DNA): TGTGCCAGCAGTTACTCAGTCCTAGGGCGGGGGGGTACGCAGTATTTT.

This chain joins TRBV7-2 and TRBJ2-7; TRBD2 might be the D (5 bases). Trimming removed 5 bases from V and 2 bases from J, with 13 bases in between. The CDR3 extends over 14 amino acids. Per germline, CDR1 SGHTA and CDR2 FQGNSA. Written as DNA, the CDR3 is TGTGCCAGCAGCCCCACCACCGGGACCTACGAGCAGTACTTC. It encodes CASSPTTGTYEQYF.

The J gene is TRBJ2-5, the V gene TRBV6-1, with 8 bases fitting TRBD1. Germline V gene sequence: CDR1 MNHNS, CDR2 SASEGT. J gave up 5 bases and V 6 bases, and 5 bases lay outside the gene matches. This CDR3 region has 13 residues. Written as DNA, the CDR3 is TGTGCCAGCAGGGGGACAGGTTGGGAGACCCAGTACTTC. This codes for CASRGTGWETQYF.

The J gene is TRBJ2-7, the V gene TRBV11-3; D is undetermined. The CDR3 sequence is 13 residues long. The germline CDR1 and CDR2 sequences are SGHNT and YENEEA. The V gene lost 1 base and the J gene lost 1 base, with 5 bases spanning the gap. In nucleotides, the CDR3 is TGTGCCAGCAGCTTAGGGGGTTCCTACGAGCAGTACTTC. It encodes CASSLGGSYEQYF.

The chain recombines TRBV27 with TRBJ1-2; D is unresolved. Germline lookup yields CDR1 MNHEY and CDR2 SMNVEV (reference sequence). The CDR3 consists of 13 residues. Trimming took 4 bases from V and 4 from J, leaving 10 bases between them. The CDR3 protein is CASSSPRTYGYTF. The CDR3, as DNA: TGTGCCAGCAGTTCCCCCAGAACCTATGGCTACACCTTC.

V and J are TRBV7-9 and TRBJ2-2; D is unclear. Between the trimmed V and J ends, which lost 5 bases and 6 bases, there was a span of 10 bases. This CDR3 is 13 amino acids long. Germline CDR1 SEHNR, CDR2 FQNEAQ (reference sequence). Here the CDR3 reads CASSPWESGELFF. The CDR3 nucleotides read TGTGCCAGCAGCCCATGGGAATCCGGGGAGCTGTTTTTT.

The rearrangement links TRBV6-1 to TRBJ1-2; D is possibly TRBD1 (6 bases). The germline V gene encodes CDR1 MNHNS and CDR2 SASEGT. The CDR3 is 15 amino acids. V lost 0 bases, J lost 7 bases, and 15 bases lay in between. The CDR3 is CASSEAGRPQGGYTF. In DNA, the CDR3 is TGTGCCAGCAGTGAAGCGGGTCGTCCACAGGGTGGCTACACCTTC.

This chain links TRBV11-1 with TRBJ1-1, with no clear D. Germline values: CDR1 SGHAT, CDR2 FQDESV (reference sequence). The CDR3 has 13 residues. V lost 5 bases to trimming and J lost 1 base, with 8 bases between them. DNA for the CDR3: TGTGCCAGCAGCCTACGGTCGAACACTGAAGCTTTCTTT. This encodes CASSLRSNTEAFF.

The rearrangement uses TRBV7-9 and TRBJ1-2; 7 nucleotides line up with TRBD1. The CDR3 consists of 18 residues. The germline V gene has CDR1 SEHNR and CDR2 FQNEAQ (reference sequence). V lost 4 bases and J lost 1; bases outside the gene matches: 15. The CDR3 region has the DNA TGTGCCAGCAGCTCCTTGGTCCGGGACAGTTTCTTTAACTATGGCTACACCTTC. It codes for CASSSLVRDSFFNYGYTF. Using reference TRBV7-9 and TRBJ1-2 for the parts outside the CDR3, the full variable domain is DTGVSQNPRHKITKRGQNVTFRCDPISEHNRLYWYRQTLGQGPEFLTYFQNEAQLEKSRLLSDRFSAERPKGSFSTLEIQRTEQGDSAMYLCASSSLVRDSFFNYGYTFGSGTRLTVV.

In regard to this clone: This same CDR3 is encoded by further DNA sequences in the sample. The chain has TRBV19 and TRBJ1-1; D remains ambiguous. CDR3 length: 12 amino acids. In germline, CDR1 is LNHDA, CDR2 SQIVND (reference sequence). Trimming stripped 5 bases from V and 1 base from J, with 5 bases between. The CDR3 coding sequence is TGTGCCAGTAGTGGCGGGAACACTGAAGCTTTCTTT. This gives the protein CASSGGNTEAFF.

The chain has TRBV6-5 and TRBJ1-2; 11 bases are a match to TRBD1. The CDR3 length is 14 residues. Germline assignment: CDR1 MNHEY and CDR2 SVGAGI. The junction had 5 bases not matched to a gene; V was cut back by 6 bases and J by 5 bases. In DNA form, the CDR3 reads TGTGCCAGCAGGCCCGGGACAGGGGGTTATGGCTACACCTTC. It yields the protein CASRPGTGGYGYTF.